The present T cell receptor (beta chain) was sequenced within a study of response to subunit inactivated influenza vaccine. Broader study findings: The authors put forward the suggestion that each seasonal influenza vaccination may bring in only a limited number of new T cells.

TCRdb used MiXCR to reprocess the RT-PCR reads, holding one entry per CDR3 protein. The sample holds a few hundred thousand distinct CDR3 sequences, approximately 7.7% seen once. Details on this clonotype: Antigen unknown.

This CDR3 has 14 amino acids. Trimming took off 0 bases at V and 5 bases at J, with 11 bases between the two ends. CDR1 DFQATT and CDR2 SNEGSKA come from the germline V gene (reference sequence). The clonotype was recovered from a man aged 50-75 years who received an inactivated influenza vaccine. The sample was PBMCs from blood, taken roughly 24 months after vaccination. This rearrangement joins TRBV20-1 to TRBJ2-1; weak D call: TRBD2 (5 bases). The CDR3 sequence: CSARDDGIDNEQFF. As DNA, the CDR3 is TGCAGTGCTAGAGATGACGGGATCGACAATGAGCAGTTCTTC.